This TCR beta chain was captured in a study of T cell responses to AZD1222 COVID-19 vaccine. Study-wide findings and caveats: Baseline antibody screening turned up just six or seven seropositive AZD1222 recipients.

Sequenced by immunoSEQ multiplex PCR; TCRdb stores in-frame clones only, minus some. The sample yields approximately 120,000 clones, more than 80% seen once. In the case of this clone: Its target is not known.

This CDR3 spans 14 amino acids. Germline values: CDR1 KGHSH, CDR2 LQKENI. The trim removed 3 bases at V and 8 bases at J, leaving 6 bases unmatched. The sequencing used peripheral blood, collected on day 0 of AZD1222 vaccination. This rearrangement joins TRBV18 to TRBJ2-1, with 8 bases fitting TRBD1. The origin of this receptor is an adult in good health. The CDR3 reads CASSPRGQRDEQFF. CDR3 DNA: TGTGCCAGCTCACCCAGGGGGCAAAGGGATGAGCAGTTCTTC.